The 7 T cell receptor beta chains below were found in one sample sequenced in a study of blood T cell repertoires in COVID-19. Assay used: immunoSEQ multiplex PCR; TCRdb lists only in-frame clones, some missing. The data show approximately 200,000 clones, 85% to 90% seen once. Sequencing was carried out using peripheral blood. The receptors come from a man in his fifties with acute or convalescent COVID-19.

The chain is built from TRBV5-6 and TRBJ2-1, with D tentatively TRBD1 (5 bases). The CDR3 loop spans 14 amino acids. The germline V gene encodes CDR1 SGHDT and CDR2 YYEEEE. V shed 4 bases and J shed 10 bases, with 18 bases lying between them. CDR3 nucleotides: TGTGCCAGCAGCCCGGACATCTCCCCAATAGAGCAGTTCTTC. This encodes CASSPDISPIEQFF.

V gene TRBV5-1 combines with J gene TRBJ2-2; D not certain. This CDR3 region has 16 residues. CDR1 and CDR2 (germline): SGHRS, YFSETQ. V was shortened by 1 base and J by 3 bases, with 13 bases between the two germline ends. The CDR3 protein is CASSLSVLQDTGELFF. CDR3 in DNA: TGCGCCAGCAGCTTGTCGGTATTGCAGGACACCGGGGAGCTGTTTTTT.

The chain combines TRBV5-6 with TRBJ1-6; 7 bases align to TRBD1. The V segment lost 0 bases and the J segment 0 bases; nucleotides outside the gene matches: 9. The CDR3 sequence is 19 residues long. CDR1 and CDR2 from the germline V gene are SGHDT and YYEEEE. The CDR3, as DNA: TGTGCCAGCAGCTTGGATCCCCCGACAGGGAGCTCCTATAATTCACCCCTCCACTTT. Translating gives CASSLDPPTGSSYNSPLHF. Full variable domain (outside the CDR3, taken from reference TRBV5-6 and TRBJ1-6): DAGVTQSPTHLIKTRGQQVTLRCSPKSGHDTVSWYQQALGQGPQFIFQYYEEEERQRGNFPDRFSGHQFPNYSSELNVNALLLGDSALYLCASSLDPPTGSSYNSPLHFGNGTRLTVT.

The chain employs TRBV5-6 and TRBJ1-2; no reliable D call. The CDR3 loop spans 15 amino acids. The germline CDR1 and CDR2 sequences are SGHDT and YYEEEE. V gave up 0 bases and J gave up 0 bases, with 9 bases separating them. CDR3 in DNA: TGTGCCAGCAGCTTGGTGGTCGGTACTAACTATGGCTACACCTTC. It yields the protein CASSLVVGTNYGYTF.

The J gene is TRBJ1-2, the V gene TRBV5-1; TRBD1 agrees at 7 bases. Trimming removed 4 bases from V and 0 bases from J; junction bases left unmatched: 6. CDR3 size: 15 residues. Germline V gene sequence: CDR1 SGHRS, CDR2 YFSETQ. CDR3 sequence: CASSGGQLANYGYTF. Written as DNA, the CDR3 is TGCGCCAGCAGCGGGGGACAGTTAGCTAACTATGGCTACACCTTC. The full variable domain, rest sourced from reference TRBV5-1 and TRBJ1-2, is KAGVTQTPRYLIKTRGQQVTLSCSPISGHRSVSWYQQTPGQGLQFLFEYFSETQRNKGNFPGRFSGRQFSNSRSEMNVSTLELGDSALYLCASSGGQLANYGYTFGSGTRLTVV.

The rearrangement joins TRBV19 to TRBJ1-5, with TRBD1 matching over 7 bases. The V segment lost 11 bases and the J segment 2 bases; nucleotides outside the gene matches: 3. The germline V gene has CDR1 LNHDA and CDR2 SQIVND (reference sequence). This CDR3 has 12 residues. The DNA for the CDR3 is TGTGCCGGAGGGACAGGCAATCAGCCCCAGCATTTT. Translated: CAGGTGNQPQHF.

This chain uses TRBV6-6 with TRBJ1-1; possible D gene TRBD1, 6 bases. Per germline, CDR1 MNHNY and CDR2 SVGAGI (reference sequence). The CDR3 is 12 amino acids. Trimming stripped 6 bases from V and 7 bases from J, with 12 bases between. CDR3 region: CASSERDNEAFF. The CDR3 DNA follows: TGTGCCAGCAGCGAACGGGACAATGAAGCTTTCTTT.